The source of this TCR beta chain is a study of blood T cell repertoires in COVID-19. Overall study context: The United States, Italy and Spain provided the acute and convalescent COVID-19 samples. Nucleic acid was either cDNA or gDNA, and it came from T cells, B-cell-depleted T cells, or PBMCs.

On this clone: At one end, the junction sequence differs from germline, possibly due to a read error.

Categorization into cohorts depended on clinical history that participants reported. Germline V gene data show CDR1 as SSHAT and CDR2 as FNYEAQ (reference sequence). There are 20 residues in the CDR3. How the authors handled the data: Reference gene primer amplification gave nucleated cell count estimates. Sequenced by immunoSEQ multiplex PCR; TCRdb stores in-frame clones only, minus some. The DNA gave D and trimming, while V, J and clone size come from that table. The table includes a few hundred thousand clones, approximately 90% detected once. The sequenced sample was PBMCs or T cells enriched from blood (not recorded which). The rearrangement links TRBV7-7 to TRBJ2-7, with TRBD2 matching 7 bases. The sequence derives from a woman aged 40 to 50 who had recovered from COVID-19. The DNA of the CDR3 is TGTGCTAGCAGCTTAGGGACCTCTGCACATCTGGGGGAGGGCCGGGACGAGCAGTACTTC. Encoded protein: CASSLGTSAHLGEGRDEQYF.